The 30 T cell receptor beta chains below all came from one sample that was sequenced in a study of CXCR3-negative and CXCR3-positive naive CD8 T cells. Study results and limitations: CXCR3-expressing naive cells carried TRB CDR3s more hydrophobic than those of CXCR3-negative naive cells.

All TRB cDNA libraries came from 5' RACE performed with UMI labels. TCRdb re-called the 5' RACE reads and shows each CDR3 protein once, DNA omitted. This sample's table reports some 150,000 distinct CDR3 sequences. These receptors are not linked to any known antigen. The sequencing input was naive CXCR3+ CD8+ T cells from blood. Subset defined: CD45RO-CCR7+CD27+CD95- naive CD8+ T cells expressing CXCR3 (TNR3+). Receptor source: a human donor in good health. Some clones in this sample may be carry-over from other donors' samples.

This chain links TRBV28 with TRBJ2-7; there is no DNA to check the TCRdb D call of TRBD1. In germline, CDR1 is MDHEN, CDR2 SYDVKM. This CDR3 is 13 amino acids long. Here the CDR3 reads CASSPTGLGWAYF.

The rearrangement uses TRBV29-1 and TRBJ2-4; the D call of TRBD1 rests on TCRdb alone, since no DNA is present to check it. This CDR3 comprises 14 residues. The V gene's germline CDR1 is SQVTM and CDR2 ANQGSEA. CDR3 sequence reads: CSVEGPREDNIQYF.

The V gene is TRBV6-5, the J gene TRBJ2-1; as DNA is missing, the TRBD1 call by TCRdb cannot be tested. The CDR3 has 13 amino acids. In germline, CDR1 is MNHEY, CDR2 SVGAGI. The CDR3: CASGGLPRAEQFF.

This chain links TRBV13 with TRBJ2-3; TCRdb returns TRBD2, unconfirmable since there is no DNA. The CDR3 totals 16 residues. Per the germline V gene, CDR1 is PRHDT and CDR2 is FYEKMQ (reference sequence). CDR3 amino acids: CASSLPIGGATDTQYF.

V usage is TRBV7-9 and J usage is TRBJ1-3; TCRdb lists TRBD1, though no DNA is available to test this call. Germline-derived CDR1 and CDR2 are SEHNR and FQNEAQ (reference sequence). The CDR3 runs 14 residues. The CDR3 protein is CASSTDRAGNTIYF. Full variable domain (outside the CDR3, taken from reference TRBV7-9 and TRBJ1-3): DTGVSQNPRHKITKRGQNVTFRCDPISEHNRLYWYRQTLGQGPEFLTYFQNEAQLEKSRLLSDRFSAERPKGSFSTLEIQRTEQGDSAMYLCASSTDRAGNTIYFGEGSWLTVV.

V usage is TRBV4-1 and J usage is TRBJ1-1; the D gene TCRdb calls, TRBD1, cannot be checked with no DNA. CDR3 size: 17 residues. From germline, CDR1 is MGHRA and CDR2 YSYEKL. CDR3 region: CASRGQGDPLVNTEAFF.

This rearrangement joins TRBV9 to TRBJ2-1; TCRdb designates TRBD1, a call that cannot be tested without DNA. This CDR3 has 15 residues. Looked up from germline, CDR1 is SGDLS and CDR2 is YYNGEE. The CDR3 here is CASSVERGGYNEQFF.

The J gene is TRBJ2-7, the V gene TRBV6-2 or TRBV6-3; TCRdb calls TRBD1, which cannot be checked without DNA. Per germline, CDR1 MNHEY and CDR2 SVGEGT. The CDR3 is 20 amino acids. CDR3 in amino acids: CASNYPSFGAAYLDPYEQYF.

The genes are TRBV5-1 and TRBJ2-5; TCRdb calls TRBD1, which cannot be checked without DNA. CDR3 size: 13 residues. Germline assignment: CDR1 SGHRS and CDR2 YFSETQ. CDR3 protein: CASSSTPPETQYF.

CDR3 residues: CASSLGDYGREQYF. The chain has TRBV5-1 and TRBJ2-7; TCRdb gives TRBD2 as the D gene, but with no DNA this cannot be confirmed. Germline lookup yields CDR1 SGHRS and CDR2 YFSETQ. The CDR3 has 14 amino acids.

This chain connects TRBV10-1 to TRBJ1-1. Germline V CDR1 and CDR2: WNHNN, SYGVQD (reference sequence). The CDR3 sequence is 14 residues long. CDR3: CASSPSGLGTEAFF.

J is TRBJ2-3 and V is TRBV6-5; TCRdb designates TRBD1, a call that cannot be tested without DNA. Germline CDR1 reads MNHEY; CDR2 reads SVGAGI. This CDR3 contains 16 residues. CDR3: CASSQAPDRATDTQYF.

The chain employs TRBV4-3 and TRBJ2-2. The CDR3 has 17 residues. In germline, CDR1 is LGHNA, CDR2 YSLEER. The CDR3 here is CASSQDSDGTNTGELFF.

The chain employs TRBV5-1 and TRBJ2-1; TCRdb's D call, TRBD1, is unchecked because there is no DNA. CDR1 and CDR2 from the germline V gene are SGHRS and YFSETQ. The CDR3 covers 18 residues. The chain's CDR3 is CASSLLGQGVVGYNEQFF. The variable domain in full, with the rest retrieved from reference TRBV5-1 and TRBJ2-1, is KAGVTQTPRYLIKTRGQQVTLSCSPISGHRSVSWYQQTPGQGLQFLFEYFSETQRNKGNFPGRFSGRQFSNSRSEMNVSTLELGDSALYLCASSLLGQGVVGYNEQFFGPGTRLTVL.

The chain has TRBV6-6 and TRBJ1-2. The CDR3 runs to 13 residues. Germline V lookup: CDR1 MNHNY, CDR2 SVGAGI (reference sequence). The CDR3 sequence: CASSYGGSYGYTF.

V gene TRBV10-3 combines with J gene TRBJ2-7; the TRBD1 assignment by TCRdb is unverifiable without DNA. Per germline, CDR1 ENHRY and CDR2 SYGVKD. CDR3 length: 12 amino acids. The CDR3 spells CAITGEGNEQYF.

The CDR3 reads CSARGYRDSEPYEQYF. This chain links TRBV20-1 with TRBJ2-7; checking the TCRdb D call of TRBD1 is not possible without DNA. The CDR3 runs to 16 residues. In germline, CDR1 is DFQATT, CDR2 SNEGSKA (reference sequence).

J is TRBJ2-3 and V is TRBV15; TCRdb's D gene call, TRBD2, goes unchecked for lack of DNA. Germline V lookup: CDR1 LNHNV, CDR2 YYDKDF (reference sequence). The CDR3 spans 15 residues. The CDR3 sequence is CATSRDVGTSDTQYF.

This sequence joins TRBV7-9 and TRBJ1-5; there is no DNA to check the TCRdb D call of TRBD1. In germline, CDR1 is SEHNR, CDR2 FQNEAQ (reference sequence). The CDR3 is 14 amino acids. The CDR3 spells CASSDRLSNQPQHF. Full variable domain (remainder filled in from reference TRBV7-9 and TRBJ1-5): DTGVSQNPRHKITKRGQNVTFRCDPISEHNRLYWYRQTLGQGPEFLTYFQNEAQLEKSRLLSDRFSAERPKGSFSTLEIQRTEQGDSAMYLCASSDRLSNQPQHFGDGTRLSIL.

This sequence joins TRBV5-1 and TRBJ2-1; TCRdb's D call, TRBD2, is unchecked because there is no DNA. Germline CDR1 is SGHRS and CDR2 is YFSETQ. CDR3 size: 17 residues. The CDR3 region is CASTTGSGRGIFDEQFF.

The J gene is TRBJ2-5, the V gene TRBV2; TCRdb's D call, TRBD2, is unchecked because there is no DNA. Per germline, CDR1 SNHLY and CDR2 FYNNEI. CDR3 size: 14 residues. The CDR3 sequence is CASSPLAAQETQYF.

The genes are TRBV20-1 and TRBJ2-7; as DNA is missing, the TRBD1 call by TCRdb cannot be tested. The CDR3 has 14 amino acids. From germline, CDR1 is DFQATT and CDR2 SNEGSKA (reference sequence). CDR3 protein: CSARGRTAAYEQYF.

The chain employs TRBV7-9 and TRBJ2-1. CDR1 is SEHNR, CDR2 FQNEAQ, per germline (reference sequence). The CDR3 runs 16 residues. CDR3 region: CASSLEAGSSYNEQFF.

V usage is TRBV29-1 and J usage is TRBJ2-1; the D call from TCRdb, TRBD2, cannot be confirmed without DNA. CDR1 and CDR2 (germline): SQVTM, ANQGSEA. The CDR3 loop spans 13 amino acids. The CDR3 region is CSVDTTTYNEQFF.

The rearrangement links TRBV7-2 to TRBJ2-5; as DNA is missing, the TRBD1 call by TCRdb cannot be tested. The germline V gene has CDR1 SGHTA and CDR2 FQGNSA. The CDR3 is 12 amino acids. CDR3: CASSWTGETQYF.

V gene TRBV9 combines with J gene TRBJ2-7; as DNA is missing, the TRBD1 call by TCRdb cannot be tested. CDR3 length: 15 residues. In germline, CDR1 is SGDLS, CDR2 YYNGEE. The CDR3 reads CASSPPGGSPYEQYF.

The V and J genes are TRBV29-1 and TRBJ2-3; TCRdb lists TRBD1, though no DNA is available to test this call. Germline CDR1 and CDR2: SQVTM and ANQGSEA. The CDR3 extends over 15 amino acids. The chain's CDR3 is CSVDPGAGATDTQYF.

This chain uses TRBV12-3 or TRBV12-4 with TRBJ2-1; TCRdb picks TRBD1, but there is no DNA to check that call. The CDR3 runs 14 residues. CDR3 loop: CASSFSGQGSEQFF.

The CDR3 sequence is CASSFSGTYQETQYF. The V gene is TRBV7-9, the J gene TRBJ2-5; TCRdb's D gene call, TRBD1, goes unchecked for lack of DNA. The CDR3 extends over 15 amino acids. The germline V gene has CDR1 SEHNR and CDR2 FQNEAQ (reference sequence).

The chain links TRBV15 to TRBJ2-5; the TRBD1 assignment by TCRdb is unverifiable without DNA. Germline V gene data show CDR1 as LNHNV and CDR2 as YYDKDF (reference sequence). The CDR3 extends over 14 amino acids. The CDR3 loop reads CATSKSGQQETQYF.